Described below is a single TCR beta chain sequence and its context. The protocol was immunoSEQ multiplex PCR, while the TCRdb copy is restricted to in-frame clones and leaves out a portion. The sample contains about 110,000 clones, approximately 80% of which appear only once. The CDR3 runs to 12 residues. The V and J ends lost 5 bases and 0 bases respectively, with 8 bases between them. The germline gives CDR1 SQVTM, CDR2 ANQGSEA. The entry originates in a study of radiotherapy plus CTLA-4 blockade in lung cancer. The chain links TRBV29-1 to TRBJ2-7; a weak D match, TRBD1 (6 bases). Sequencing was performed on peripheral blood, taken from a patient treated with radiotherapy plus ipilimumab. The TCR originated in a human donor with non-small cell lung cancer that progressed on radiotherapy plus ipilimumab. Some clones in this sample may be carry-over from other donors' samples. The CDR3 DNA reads TGCAGCGTTAGGACAGTCTCCTACGAGCAGTACTTC. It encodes CSVRTVSYEQYF.